The 4 T cell receptor beta chains below all came from one sample that was sequenced in a study of blood T cells in healthy people across ages. Using a J-beta primer mix together with a sample-barcoded 5' primer, a second PCR was run for roughly 6 to 12 cycles. Via MiXCR, TCRdb re-called the 5' RACE reads, giving one row per CDR3 protein. The table shows 890,000 or so distinct CDR3 sequences, with 60% to 80% occurring only once. Specimen: blood. The receptors shown here come from a man aged 30 to 39 in good health.

About this clonotype: One end of the junction fails to match germline, which may point to a read error. The chain uses TRBV28 and TRBJ2-3, with 13 bases aligning to TRBD2. Germline V gene data show CDR1 as MDHEN and CDR2 as SYDVKM. The CDR3 loop spans 17 amino acids. CDR3 sequence reads: CASNLLAGGIGTDTQYF. The CDR3 DNA sequence: TGTGCCAGCAATTTACTAGCGGGGGGGATCGGCACAGATACGCAGTATTTT.

The J gene is TRBJ2-1, the V gene TRBV7-8, with 9 bases aligning to TRBD2. The trim removed 3 bases at V and 1 base at J, leaving 4 bases unmatched. CDR3 size: 16 residues. Germline V CDR1 and CDR2: SGHVS, FQNEAQ. Here the CDR3 reads CASSFVSGGSYNEQFF. CDR3 in DNA: TGTGCCAGCAGCTTTGTAAGCGGGGGGTCCTACAATGAGCAGTTCTTC.

The rearrangement uses TRBV20-1 and TRBJ2-7; D is perhaps TRBD1 (6 bases). The CDR3 contains 14 residues. Germline values: CDR1 DFQATT, CDR2 SNEGSKA (reference sequence). Trimming took off 6 bases at V and 6 bases at J, with 21 bases between the two ends. In DNA, the CDR3 is TGCAGTGCCAAGCCCAGGGGCACAGGACGCGAGCAGTACTTC. It specifies CSAKPRGTGREQYF.

The rearrangement joins TRBV20-1 to TRBJ2-3; the D is unclear. CDR1 and CDR2 from the germline V gene are DFQATT and SNEGSKA (reference sequence). The CDR3 totals 14 residues. V lost 1 base and J 0 bases, leaving 8 bases between the germline ends. CDR3 protein: CSARGVDSTDTQYF. The CDR3 bases are TGCAGTGCTAGAGGGGTTGATAGCACAGATACGCAGTATTTT.